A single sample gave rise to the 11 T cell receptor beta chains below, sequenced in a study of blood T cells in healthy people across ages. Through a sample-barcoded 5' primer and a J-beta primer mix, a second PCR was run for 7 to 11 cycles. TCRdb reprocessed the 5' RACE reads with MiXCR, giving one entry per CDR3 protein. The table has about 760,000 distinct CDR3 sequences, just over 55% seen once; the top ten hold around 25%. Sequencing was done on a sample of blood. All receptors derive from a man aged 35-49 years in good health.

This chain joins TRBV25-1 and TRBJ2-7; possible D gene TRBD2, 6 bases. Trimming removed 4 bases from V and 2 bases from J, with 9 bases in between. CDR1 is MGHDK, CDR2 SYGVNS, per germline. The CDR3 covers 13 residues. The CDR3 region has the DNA TGTGCCAGCAGTGCCCGCGGGACCTACGAGCAGTACTTC. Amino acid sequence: CASSARGTYEQYF.

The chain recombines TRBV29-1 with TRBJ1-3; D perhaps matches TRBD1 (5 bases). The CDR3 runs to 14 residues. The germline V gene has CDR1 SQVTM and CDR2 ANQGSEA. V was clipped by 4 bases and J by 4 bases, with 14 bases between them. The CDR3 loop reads CSVGGATVGNTIYF. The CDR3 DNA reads TGCAGCGTTGGAGGGGCGACGGTAGGAAACACCATATATTTT. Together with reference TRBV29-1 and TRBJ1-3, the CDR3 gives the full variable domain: SAVISQKPSRDICQRGTSLTIQCQVDSQVTMMFWYRQQPGQSLTLIATANQGSEATYESGFVIDKFPISRPNLTFSTLTVSNMSPEDSSIYLCSVGGATVGNTIYFGEGSWLTVV.

CDR3 residues: CSLQTGVGPKRRFF. The CDR3 nucleotides read TGCAGCCTCCAAACAGGGGTAGGGCCAAAAAGGCGGTTCTTC. The J gene is TRBJ2-1, the V gene TRBV29-1; 7 nucleotides match TRBD1. The CDR3 consists of 14 residues. V was pared by 8 bases and J by 15 bases, with 22 bases of the junction left unmatched. Germline V gene lookup returns CDR1 SQVTM and CDR2 ANQGSEA.

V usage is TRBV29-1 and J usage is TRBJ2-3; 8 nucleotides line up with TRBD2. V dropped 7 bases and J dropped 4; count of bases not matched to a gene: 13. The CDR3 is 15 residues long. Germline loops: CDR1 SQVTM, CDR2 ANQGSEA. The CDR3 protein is CSAQSRRGAPDTQYF. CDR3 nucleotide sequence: TGCAGCGCCCAGTCCCGGCGGGGGGCCCCAGATACGCAGTATTTT.

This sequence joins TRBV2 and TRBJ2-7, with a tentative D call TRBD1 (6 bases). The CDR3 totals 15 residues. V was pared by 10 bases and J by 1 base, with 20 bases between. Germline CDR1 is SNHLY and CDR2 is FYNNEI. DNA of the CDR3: TGTGCCATTGGGCTACAGGGAGTGCATTCCTACGAGCAGTACTTC. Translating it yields CAIGLQGVHSYEQYF.

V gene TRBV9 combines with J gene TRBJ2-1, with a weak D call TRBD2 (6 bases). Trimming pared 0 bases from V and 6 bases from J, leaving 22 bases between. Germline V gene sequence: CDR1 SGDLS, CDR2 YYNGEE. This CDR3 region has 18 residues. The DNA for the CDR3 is TGTGCCAGCAGCGTAGGATTTTTGGGGGGAGCAAATCTCAATGAGCAGTTCTTC. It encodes CASSVGFLGGANLNEQFF. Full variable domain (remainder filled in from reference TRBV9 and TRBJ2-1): DSGVTQTPKHLITATGQRVTLRCSPRSGDLSVYWYQQSLDQGLQFLIQYYNGEERAKGNILERFSAQQFPDLHSELNLSSLELGDSALYFCASSVGFLGGANLNEQFFGPGTRLTVL.

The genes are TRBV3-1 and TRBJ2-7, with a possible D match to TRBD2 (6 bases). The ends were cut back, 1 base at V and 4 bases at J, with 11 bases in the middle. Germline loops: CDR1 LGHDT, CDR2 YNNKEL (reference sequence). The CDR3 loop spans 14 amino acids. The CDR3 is CASSQGRTKYEQYF. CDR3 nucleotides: TGTGCCAGCAGCCAAGGACGGACTAAGTACGAGCAGTACTTC.

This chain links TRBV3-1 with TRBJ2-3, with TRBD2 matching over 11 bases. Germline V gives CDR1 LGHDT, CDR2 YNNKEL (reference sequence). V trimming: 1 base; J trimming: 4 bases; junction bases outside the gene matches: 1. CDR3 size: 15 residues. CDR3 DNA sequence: TGTGCCAGCAGCCAAGTTAGCGGGAGGGCAGATACGCAGTATTTT. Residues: CASSQVSGRADTQYF.

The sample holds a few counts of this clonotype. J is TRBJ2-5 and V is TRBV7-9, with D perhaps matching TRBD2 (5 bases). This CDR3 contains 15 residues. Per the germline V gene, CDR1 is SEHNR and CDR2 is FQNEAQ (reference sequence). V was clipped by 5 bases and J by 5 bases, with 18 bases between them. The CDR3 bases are TGTGCCAGCAGCCCATCCCGGGGAGATCGTGAGACCCAGTACTTC. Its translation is CASSPSRGDRETQYF.

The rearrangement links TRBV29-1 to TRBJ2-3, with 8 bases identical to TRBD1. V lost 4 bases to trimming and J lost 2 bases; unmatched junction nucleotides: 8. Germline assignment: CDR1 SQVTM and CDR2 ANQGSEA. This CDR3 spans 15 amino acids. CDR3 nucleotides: TGCAGCGTTGGAGCTACGGGACAGGACACAGATACGCAGTATTTT. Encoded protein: CSVGATGQDTDTQYF.

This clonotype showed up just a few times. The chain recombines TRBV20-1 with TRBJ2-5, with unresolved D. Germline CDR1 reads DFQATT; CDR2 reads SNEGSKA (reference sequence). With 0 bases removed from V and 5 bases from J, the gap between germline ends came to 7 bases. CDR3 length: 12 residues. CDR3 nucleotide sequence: TGCAGTGCTAGAGATACCGTTGAGACCCAGTACTTC. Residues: CSARDTVETQYF.